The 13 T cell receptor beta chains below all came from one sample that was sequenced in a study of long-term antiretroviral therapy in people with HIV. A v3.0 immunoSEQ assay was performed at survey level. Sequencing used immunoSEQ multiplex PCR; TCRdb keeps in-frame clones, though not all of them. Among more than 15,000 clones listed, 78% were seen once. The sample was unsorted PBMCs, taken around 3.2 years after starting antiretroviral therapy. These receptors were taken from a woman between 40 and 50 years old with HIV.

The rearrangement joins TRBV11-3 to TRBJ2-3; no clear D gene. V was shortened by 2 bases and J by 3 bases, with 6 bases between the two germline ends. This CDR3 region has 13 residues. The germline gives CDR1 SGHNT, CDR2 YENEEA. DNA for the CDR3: TGTGCCAGCAGCTTAAGCAGGACAGATACGCAGTATTTT. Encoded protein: CASSLSRTDTQYF.

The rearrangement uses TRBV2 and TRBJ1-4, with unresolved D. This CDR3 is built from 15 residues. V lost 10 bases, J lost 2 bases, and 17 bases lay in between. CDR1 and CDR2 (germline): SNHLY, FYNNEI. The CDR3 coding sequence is TGTGCCACCAATAAGGAAGGTCGGACTAATGAAAAACTGTTTTTT. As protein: CATNKEGRTNEKLFF.

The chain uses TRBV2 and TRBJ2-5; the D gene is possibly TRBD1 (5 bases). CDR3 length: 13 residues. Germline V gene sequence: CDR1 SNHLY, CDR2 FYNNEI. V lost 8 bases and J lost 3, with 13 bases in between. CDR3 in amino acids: CASEDQGEETQYF. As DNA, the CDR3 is TGTGCCAGCGAAGACCAGGGTGAAGAGACCCAGTACTTC. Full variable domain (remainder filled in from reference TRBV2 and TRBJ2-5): EPEVTQTPSHQVTQMGQEVILRCVPISNHLYFYWYRQILGQKVEFLVSFYNNEISEKSEIFDDQFSVERPDGSNFTLKIRSTKLEDSAMYFCASEDQGEETQYFGPGTRLLVL.

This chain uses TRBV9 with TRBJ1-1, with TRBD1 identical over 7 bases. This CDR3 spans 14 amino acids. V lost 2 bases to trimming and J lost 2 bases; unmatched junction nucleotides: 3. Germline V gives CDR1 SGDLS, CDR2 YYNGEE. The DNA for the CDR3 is TGTGCCAGCAGCGTGCAGGGGGACAACACTGAAGCTTTCTTT. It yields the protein CASSVQGDNTEAFF. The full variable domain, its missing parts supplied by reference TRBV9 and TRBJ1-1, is DSGVTQTPKHLITATGQRVTLRCSPRSGDLSVYWYQQSLDQGLQFLIQYYNGEERAKGNILERFSAQQFPDLHSELNLSSLELGDSALYFCASSVQGDNTEAFFGQGTRLTVV.

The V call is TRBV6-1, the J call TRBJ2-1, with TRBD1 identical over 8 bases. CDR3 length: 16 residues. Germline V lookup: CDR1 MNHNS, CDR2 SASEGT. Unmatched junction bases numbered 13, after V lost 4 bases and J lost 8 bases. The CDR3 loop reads CASSGGDRSRVYEQFF. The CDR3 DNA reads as TGTGCCAGCAGTGGAGGGGACAGGTCACGGGTCTATGAGCAGTTCTTC.

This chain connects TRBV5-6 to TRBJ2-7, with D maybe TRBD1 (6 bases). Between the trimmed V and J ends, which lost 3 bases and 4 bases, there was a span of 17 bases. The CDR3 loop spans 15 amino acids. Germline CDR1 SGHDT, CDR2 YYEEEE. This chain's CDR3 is CASSYTWGPSYEQYF. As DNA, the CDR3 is TGTGCCAGCAGCTATACGTGGGGGCCCTCTTACGAGCAGTACTTC.

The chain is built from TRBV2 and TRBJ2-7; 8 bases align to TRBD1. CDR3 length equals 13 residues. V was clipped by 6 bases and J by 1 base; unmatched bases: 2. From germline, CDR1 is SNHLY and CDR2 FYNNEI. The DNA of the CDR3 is TGTGCCAGCAGGGACAGGGAGTCCTACGAGCAGTACTTC. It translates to CASRDRESYEQYF.

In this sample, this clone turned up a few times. The CDR3 sequence is CATGADSPLHF. Written as DNA, the CDR3 is TGTGCGACAGGGGCCGATTCACCCCTCCACTTT. This chain links TRBV25-1 with TRBJ1-6, with 8 bases matching TRBD1. The germline gives CDR1 MGHDK, CDR2 SYGVNS. This CDR3 is 11 amino acids long.

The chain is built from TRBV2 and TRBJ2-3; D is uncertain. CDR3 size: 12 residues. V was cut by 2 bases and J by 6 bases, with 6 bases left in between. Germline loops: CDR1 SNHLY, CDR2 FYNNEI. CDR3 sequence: CASSELGDTQYF. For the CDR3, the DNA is TGTGCCAGCAGTGAACTTGGGGATACGCAGTATTTT.

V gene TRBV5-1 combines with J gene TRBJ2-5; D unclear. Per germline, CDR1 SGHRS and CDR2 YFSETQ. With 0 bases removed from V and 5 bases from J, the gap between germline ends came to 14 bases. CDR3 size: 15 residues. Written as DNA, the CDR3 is TGCGCCAGCAGCTTGGTATCGAACTTTAGGGAGACCCAGTACTTC. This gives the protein CASSLVSNFRETQYF.

For the CDR3, the DNA is TGTGCCAGCAGCCCAGGACAGGGGTATAGCAATCAGCCCCAGCATTTT. It is translated as CASSPGQGYSNQPQHF. This sequence joins TRBV6-6 and TRBJ1-5; 9 bases match TRBD1. The V gene's germline CDR1 is MNHNY and CDR2 SVGAGI (reference sequence). The CDR3 has 16 residues. V gave up 6 bases and J gave up 0 bases; unmatched junction bases: 6.

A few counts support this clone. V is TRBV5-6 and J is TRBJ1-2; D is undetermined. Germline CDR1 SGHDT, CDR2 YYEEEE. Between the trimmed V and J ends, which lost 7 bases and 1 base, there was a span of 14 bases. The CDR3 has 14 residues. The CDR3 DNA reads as TGTGCCAGCGGACTCTTGACCCTTAACTATGGCTACACCTTC. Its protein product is CASGLLTLNYGYTF.

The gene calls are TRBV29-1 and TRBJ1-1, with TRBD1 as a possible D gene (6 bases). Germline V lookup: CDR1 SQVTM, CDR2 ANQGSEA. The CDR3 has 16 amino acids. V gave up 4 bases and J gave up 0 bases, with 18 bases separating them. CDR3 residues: CSVAHSGTPMNTEAFF. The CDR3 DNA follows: TGCAGCGTTGCCCACTCCGGGACACCCATGAACACTGAAGCTTTCTTT.